These 31 T cell receptor beta chains were all obtained from the same sample, sequenced in a study of cytomegalovirus exposure and HLA in healthy donors. Primers included in the PCR were 60 Vbeta and 13 Jbeta primers. Produced via immunoSEQ multiplex PCR; TCRdb's table is partial and in-frame only. The data hold roughly 180,000 clones, with about 80% observed a single time. The material sequenced was PBMCs. These receptors were collected from a man aged 25-45 years in good health and CMV-seropositive.

The CDR3 sequence: CASSLLLAGGNTGELFF. The CDR3, as DNA: TGTGCCAGCAGTTTATTACTAGCGGGAGGGAACACCGGGGAGCTGTTTTTT. This chain uses TRBV28 with TRBJ2-2, with 12 bases aligning to TRBD2. V lost 1 base and J lost 1; bases outside the gene matches: 1. The V gene's germline CDR1 is MDHEN and CDR2 SYDVKM. The CDR3 runs 17 residues.

The chain recombines TRBV5-1 with TRBJ2-3; 7 nucleotides align to TRBD2. The germline V gene has CDR1 SGHRS and CDR2 YFSETQ. This CDR3 spans 16 amino acids. The V gene end was trimmed by 4 bases and the J gene end by 2 bases; junction bases not matched to a gene: 10. In DNA form, the CDR3 reads TGCGCCAGCAGCCCCCGAGGTAGCGGGCACACAGATACGCAGTATTTT. Protein product: CASSPRGSGHTDTQYF.

The V and J genes are TRBV6-1 and TRBJ2-7; perhaps TRBD1 as D (5 bases). The CDR3 runs to 14 residues. V lost 5 bases and J 0 bases, leaving 11 bases between the germline ends. Germline CDR1 is MNHNS and CDR2 is SASEGT. CDR3 coding DNA: TGTGCCAGCAGTTCCGACAGAACCTCCTACGAGCAGTACTTC. Its translation is CASSSDRTSYEQYF.

The chain links TRBV28 to TRBJ1-4; 8 nucleotides align to TRBD1. CDR1 is MDHEN and CDR2 is SYDVKM in the germline V gene. CDR3 length: 16 amino acids. V shed 5 bases, J shed 7 bases, and the junction held 12 bases outside the gene matches. The DNA of the CDR3 is TGTGCCAGCAGTGCCCCGACAGGGGCCGCGGGTGAAAAACTGTTTTTT. It is translated as CASSAPTGAAGEKLFF.

As for this clone: Just one base apart from a much larger clone, this may be a read error. The chain links TRBV6-6 to TRBJ2-1; 12 bases fit TRBD2. Germline CDR1 MNHNY, CDR2 SVGAGI (reference sequence). The CDR3 runs to 15 residues. The CDR3, as DNA: TGTGCCAGCAGTGACTCGACTAGCGGGAGCAATGAGCAGTTCTTC. This codes for CASSDSTSGSNEQFF.

This clone showed up just once. At one end the junction does not follow the germline gene, possibly because of a read error. The chain uses TRBV7-9 and TRBJ1-6, with D perhaps TRBD1 (6 bases). The CDR3 spans 18 residues. Germline V gives CDR1 SEHNR, CDR2 FQNEAQ (reference sequence). CDR3 in amino acids: CSSSLGAGASSYNSPLHF. The DNA of the CDR3 is TGTTCCAGCAGCTTAGGGGCAGGGGCGAGCTCCTATAATTCACCCCTCCACTTT.

This clone was found once. The gene calls are TRBV4-3 and TRBJ2-1; D might be TRBD1 (7 bases). Per germline, CDR1 LGHNA and CDR2 YSLEER. V lost 4 bases and J lost 4, with 17 bases in between. The CDR3 contains 16 residues. This CDR3 is CASSPRDSDTYNEQFF. The DNA of the CDR3 is TGCGCCAGCAGCCCGCGGGACAGCGACACTTACAATGAGCAGTTCTTC.

The count of this clone is one. The chain employs TRBV7-3 and TRBJ2-1; 9 bases map to TRBD2. The CDR3 contains 15 residues. Germline V gene data show CDR1 as SGHTA and CDR2 as FQGTGA. Trimming at V came to 5 bases and at J to 7 bases, leaving 9 bases not matched to a gene. The CDR3: CASSPSGIPGNEQFF. CDR3 nucleotide sequence: TGTGCCAGCAGCCCTAGCGGGATCCCTGGTAATGAGCAGTTCTTC.

V and J are TRBV27 and TRBJ2-2; possible D gene TRBD2, 5 bases. Germline V gene data show CDR1 as MNHEY and CDR2 as SMNVEV (reference sequence). The length of the CDR3 is 13 residues. The V end lost 8 bases, the J end lost 3 bases, and 10 bases lay between the germline ends. In DNA form, the CDR3 reads TGTGCCAGCTGGGCTAGCTACACCGGGGAGCTGTTTTTT. Protein sequence: CASWASYTGELFF.

The V gene is TRBV6-5, the J gene TRBJ1-1; the match to TRBD1 covers 7 bases. The CDR3 sequence is 14 residues long. V lost 4 bases to trimming and J lost 2 bases; unmatched junction nucleotides: 4. Germline V gene sequence: CDR1 MNHEY, CDR2 SVGAGI. CDR3 nucleotides: TGTGCCAGCAGTTTCAGGGGGGCAAACACTGAAGCTTTCTTT. This encodes CASSFRGANTEAFF.

The sample holds one count of this clone. The V and J genes are TRBV5-1 and TRBJ2-7, with TRBD2 matching over 8 bases. CDR3 length equals 15 residues. Germline CDR1 SGHRS, CDR2 YFSETQ. The ends lost 2 bases at V and 0 bases at J; junction bases unmatched: 4. CDR3 amino acids: CASSFLAGDSYEQYF. CDR3 bases: TGCGCCAGCAGCTTCCTAGCGGGTGACTCCTACGAGCAGTACTTC. Variable domain in full (rest from reference TRBV5-1 and TRBJ2-7): KAGVTQTPRYLIKTRGQQVTLSCSPISGHRSVSWYQQTPGQGLQFLFEYFSETQRNKGNFPGRFSGRQFSNSRSEMNVSTLELGDSALYLCASSFLAGDSYEQYFGPGTRLTVT.

V is TRBV4-1 and J is TRBJ2-7; 9 bases are shared with TRBD2. The CDR3 consists of 15 residues. Trimming removed 6 bases from V and 0 bases from J; junction bases left unmatched: 6. CDR1 is MGHRA and CDR2 is YSYEKL in the germline V gene. DNA for the CDR3: TGCGCCAGCAGTGCCACGCGGGGGGGCTCCTACGAGCAGTACTTC. The encoded protein is CASSATRGGSYEQYF.

The rearrangement links TRBV2 to TRBJ2-1; 7 bases are a match to TRBD1. V lost 5 bases, J lost 2 bases, and 6 bases stayed unmatched. Germline V gives CDR1 SNHLY, CDR2 FYNNEI. The CDR3 runs to 15 residues. CDR3 loop: CASSSQGSPYNEQFF. In DNA, the CDR3 is TGTGCCAGCAGTTCACAGGGGAGCCCCTACAATGAGCAGTTCTTC.

The chain has TRBV2 and TRBJ2-5; 11 bases are shared with TRBD1. The CDR3 has 14 residues. The germline gives CDR1 SNHLY, CDR2 FYNNEI. V shed 6 bases and J 4 bases; nucleotides not matched to a gene: 4. The chain's CDR3 is CASRGDRGRETQYF. Here the CDR3 DNA reads TGTGCCAGCAGAGGGGACAGGGGGAGAGAGACCCAGTACTTC.

The CDR3 DNA reads as TGCGCCAGCAGCCAACCAGACATGGGACAAGCCAAAAACATTCAGTACTTC. Translation gives CASSQPDMGQAKNIQYF. V usage is TRBV4-1 and J usage is TRBJ2-4; the D gene is possibly TRBD1 (6 bases). Trimming cost V 2 bases and J 0 bases, with 14 bases left between them. The CDR3 extends over 17 amino acids. Germline V gene data show CDR1 as MGHRA and CDR2 as YSYEKL.

The chain uses TRBV30 and TRBJ1-4; TRBD1 is a possible D gene (6 bases). Trimming shortened V by 8 bases and J by 0 bases, and 13 bases separated the two germline ends. Germline CDR1 reads GTSNPN; CDR2 reads SVGIG (reference sequence). This CDR3 region has 14 residues. The CDR3 DNA reads TGTGCCCAAGAAGGGGGTGCAACTAATGAAAAACTGTTTTTT. Translating gives CAQEGGATNEKLFF.

The chain uses TRBV5-8 and TRBJ1-1; 7 bases are shared with TRBD1. Germline loops: CDR1 SGHTS, CDR2 YDEGEE. V lost 4 bases to trimming and J lost 4 bases; unmatched junction nucleotides: 4. There are 13 residues in the CDR3. The CDR3 here is CASSPGGTTEAFF. CDR3 nucleotides: TGTGCCAGCAGCCCAGGGGGGACCACTGAAGCTTTCTTT.

Only a few counts were recorded for this clone. The chain employs TRBV7-9 and TRBJ2-7; a weak D match, TRBD2 (7 bases). The ends were cut back, 5 bases at V and 2 bases at J, with 16 bases in the middle. The V gene's germline CDR1 is SEHNR and CDR2 FQNEAQ (reference sequence). CDR3 size: 15 residues. The CDR3, as DNA: TGTGCCAGCAGCCCCCCGAGGGGGGGCCCCTACGAGCAGTACTTC. This sequence encodes CASSPPRGGPYEQYF.

The rearrangement joins TRBV30 to TRBJ1-2; D might be TRBD1 (5 bases). The CDR3 runs to 13 residues. Trimming shortened V by 1 base and J by 3 bases, and 9 bases separated the two germline ends. Germline lookup yields CDR1 GTSNPN and CDR2 SVGIG (reference sequence). The CDR3 spells CAWSETVDYGYTF. The CDR3 coding sequence is TGTGCCTGGAGTGAGACAGTAGACTATGGCTACACCTTC.

This rearrangement joins TRBV12-5 to TRBJ2-5; 8 bases map to TRBD2. Unmatched junction bases numbered 5, after V lost 9 bases and J lost 5 bases. This CDR3 is 12 amino acids long. Looked up from germline, CDR1 is LGHNT and CDR2 is FRNRAP. CDR3 in DNA: TGTGCTAGCTCAGCGGGAGTTGAGACCCAGTACTTC. Amino acids: CASSAGVETQYF.

Many counts were recorded for this clone. CDR3 in amino acids: CASSDGGRSYNEQFF. The CDR3 nucleotides read TGTGCCAGCAGTGACGGCGGGAGGAGCTACAATGAGCAGTTCTTC. The chain combines TRBV6-4 with TRBJ2-1; 8 bases are shared with TRBD2. Germline-derived CDR1 and CDR2 are MRHNA and SNTAGT. The CDR3 has 15 residues. Losses at the gene ends were 2 bases for V and 3 bases for J; bases not matched to a gene: 3.

The chain recombines TRBV6-6 with TRBJ1-1; no reliable D call. The CDR3 contains 12 residues. Per the germline V gene, CDR1 is MNHNY and CDR2 is SVGAGI (reference sequence). V gave up 2 bases and J gave up 6 bases, with 7 bases separating them. CDR3 loop: CASSYVAAEAFF. The DNA of the CDR3 is TGTGCCAGCAGTTACGTTGCAGCTGAAGCTTTCTTT.

The chain uses TRBV11-3 and TRBJ2-7, with D perhaps TRBD2 (6 bases). Germline CDR1 reads SGHNT; CDR2 reads YENEEA. V dropped 2 bases and J dropped 3 bases, with 11 bases sitting between them. The CDR3 extends over 14 amino acids. The CDR3 loop is CASSLRGSLYEQYF. CDR3 nucleotide sequence: TGTGCCAGCAGCTTACGGGGGAGCCTCTACGAGCAGTACTTC.

The V and J genes are TRBV6-5 and TRBJ2-7; the match to TRBD2 covers 9 bases. V was clipped by 2 bases and J by 2 bases; unmatched bases: 4. Per the germline V gene, CDR1 is MNHEY and CDR2 is SVGAGI. The CDR3 is made up of 15 amino acids. The CDR3 DNA reads as TGTGCCAGCAGTTACGGTAGCGGGGGAACCTACGAGCAGTACTTC. It encodes CASSYGSGGTYEQYF.

The chain links TRBV5-6 to TRBJ1-5; D ambiguous. The CDR3 has 14 residues. Trimming left V 3 bases short and J 4 bases short, with 11 bases between. Germline V gene data show CDR1 as SGHDT and CDR2 as YYEEEE. DNA of the CDR3: TGTGCCAGCAGCTCTGTCCGGGAGAATCAGCCCCAGCATTTT. It yields the protein CASSSVRENQPQHF.

The chain combines TRBV19 with TRBJ1-4, with D perhaps matching TRBD1 (5 bases). V lost 5 bases and J lost 0, with 13 bases in between. Germline CDR1 is LNHDA and CDR2 is SQIVND (reference sequence). The CDR3 is 16 residues long. The CDR3 is CASSDRGLSTNEKLFF. Written as DNA, the CDR3 is TGTGCCAGTAGTGATAGGGGACTTTCAACTAATGAAAAACTGTTTTTT.

The gene calls are TRBV28 and TRBJ1-5, with D tentatively TRBD1 (6 bases). V lost 7 bases to trimming and J lost 9 bases, with 19 bases between them. Per the germline V gene, CDR1 is MDHEN and CDR2 is SYDVKM. The CDR3 totals 14 residues. The CDR3: CASIWARGFGPQHF. The CDR3 coding sequence is TGTGCCAGCATATGGGCCAGGGGCTTCGGGCCCCAGCATTTT.

This rearrangement joins TRBV28 to TRBJ1-6, with 8 bases fitting TRBD1. CDR1 is MDHEN, CDR2 SYDVKM, per germline. V lost 7 bases, J lost 7 bases, and 12 bases stayed unmatched. The CDR3 runs to 16 residues. CDR3 DNA: TGTGCCAGCAAGTTCAATCAGGGGGCAGGGAATTCACCCCTCCACTTT. This codes for CASKFNQGAGNSPLHF.

The CDR3 is CASSLLLAGELFF. CDR3 nucleotides: TGTGCCAGCAGTTTATTGTTAGCCGGGGAGCTGTTTTTT. V gene TRBV27 combines with J gene TRBJ2-2; no definite D call. Germline V gives CDR1 MNHEY, CDR2 SMNVEV (reference sequence). Deletions cut 1 base from V and 6 bases from J, with 6 bases between. This CDR3 comprises 13 residues.

This chain connects TRBV5-1 to TRBJ2-7, with D perhaps matching TRBD1 (6 bases). This CDR3 is built from 18 residues. The V end was cut by 3 bases, the J end by 5 bases, with 27 bases between. Per the germline V gene, CDR1 is SGHRS and CDR2 is YFSETQ. CDR3 nucleotides: TGCGCCAGCAGCTGGAGCCCCCGAACGACAGGACCAAAGCACGAGCAGTACTTC. Translating gives CASSWSPRTTGPKHEQYF.

The rearrangement uses TRBV2 and TRBJ2-1, with 12 nucleotides matching TRBD2. The CDR3 has 15 residues. The germline V gene has CDR1 SNHLY and CDR2 FYNNEI. V lost 6 bases to trimming and J lost 7 bases; unmatched junction nucleotides: 7. The CDR3 loop reads CASRPSGGAPNEQFF. The DNA of the CDR3 is TGTGCCAGCAGGCCTAGCGGGGGGGCCCCTAATGAGCAGTTCTTC.